This TCR beta chain was retrieved from a study of blood T cell repertoires in COVID-19. Study information: The study drew acute and convalescent COVID-19 samples from the United States, Italy and Spain.

The CDR3 runs 16 residues. V lost 10 bases to trimming and J lost 4 bases; unmatched junction nucleotides: 18. Germline V CDR1 and CDR2: MNHNY, SVGAGI (reference sequence). Enrolled during active infection, Seattle patients were then followed longitudinally. The table came from immunoSEQ multiplex PCR; TCRdb's copy has only in-frame clones and leaves some out. The sample has about 62,000 clones, 85% to 90% seen once. Sequenced sample: peripheral blood. The V gene is TRBV6-6, the J gene TRBJ2-7; 8 positions agree with TRBD1. This receptor was obtained from a woman in her fifties or sixties with COVID-19, enrolled during active disease. The CDR3 reads CATSGGTGQGEYEQYF. CDR3 in DNA: TGTGCCACCTCCGGAGGGACTGGACAGGGCGAGTACGAGCAGTACTTC.